Each of the 11 T cell receptor beta chains below was sequenced from the same sample in a study of blood T cells in healthy people across ages. A sample-barcoded 5' primer and a J-beta primer mix were used in a second PCR of about 6 to 12 cycles. A single record per CDR3 protein comes from TCRdb applying MiXCR to the 5' RACE reads. The repertoire includes 450,000 to 700,000 distinct CDR3 sequences, about 26% of them detected once, and roughly 20% sits in the top ten. Sequencing input: blood. These receptors came from an older woman in good health.

The chain has TRBV5-1 and TRBJ2-2; 9 bases match TRBD2. CDR3 length: 16 amino acids. Germline V gene lookup returns CDR1 SGHRS and CDR2 YFSETQ. After removal of 2 bases from V and 2 bases from J, the junction contained 4 bases not matched to a gene. The CDR3 loop reads CASSFKRGENTGELFF. CDR3 nucleotides: TGCGCCAGCAGCTTCAAGCGGGGGGAAAACACCGGGGAGCTGTTTTTT.

This clonotype has only a few counts. This chain links TRBV5-1 with TRBJ1-4; D is unclear. The V gene's germline CDR1 is SGHRS and CDR2 YFSETQ. The CDR3 loop spans 11 amino acids. V gave up 3 bases and J gave up 6 bases, with 3 bases separating them. The CDR3 DNA sequence: TGCGCCAGCAGCTACGATGAAAAACTGTTTTTT. Protein product: CASSYDEKLFF. Supplemented by reference TRBV5-1 and TRBJ1-4, the full variable domain reads KAGVTQTPRYLIKTRGQQVTLSCSPISGHRSVSWYQQTPGQGLQFLFEYFSETQRNKGNFPGRFSGRQFSNSRSEMNVSTLELGDSALYLCASSYDEKLFFGSGTQLSVL.

This clonotype was counted a few times. The J gene is TRBJ2-3, the V gene TRBV9; 7 bases map to TRBD2. The CDR3 has 15 residues. CDR1 is SGDLS, CDR2 YYNGEE, per germline. J gave up 0 bases and V 1 base, and 2 bases lay outside the gene matches. The CDR3 DNA reads as TGTGCCAGCAGCGTAAACGGGGGGAGCACAGATACGCAGTATTTT. Its protein product is CASSVNGGSTDTQYF.

As for this clonotype: At one of its ends the junction is not consistent with the germline gene, which may arise from a read error. The V and J genes are TRBV18 and TRBJ2-1, with D hard to call. Germline CDR1 KGHSH, CDR2 LQKENI. This CDR3 region has 16 residues. DNA for the CDR3: TGTGCCCGCTCACCACCGGTCTGGGTATCCTACAATGAGCAGTTCTTC. It codes for CARSPPVWVSYNEQFF.

The CDR3 DNA reads TGTGCCAGCAGCCTCCCCGGGGGCGACTATGGCTACACCTTC. Translated, it gives CASSLPGGDYGYTF. The genes are TRBV3-1 and TRBJ1-2, with D perhaps TRBD1 (6 bases). The germline V gene has CDR1 LGHDT and CDR2 YNNKEL (reference sequence). The CDR3 runs 14 residues. The V gene lost 4 bases and the J gene lost 3 bases, with 12 bases spanning the gap.

The chain joins TRBV6-5 to TRBJ1-1, with D perhaps TRBD1 (5 bases). V was shortened by 2 bases and J by 1 base, with 8 bases between the two germline ends. The germline V gene encodes CDR1 MNHEY and CDR2 SVGAGI. CDR3 length equals 14 residues. This CDR3 reads CASSYKGWNTEAFF. CDR3 sequence (DNA): TGTGCCAGCAGTTACAAGGGGTGGAACACTGAAGCTTTCTTT.

This clonotype turned up a few times. The junction departs from germline at one end; a sequencing error may be responsible. The chain combines TRBV7-8 with TRBJ1-2; no clear D gene. CDR1 SGHVS and CDR2 FQNEAQ come from the germline V gene. This CDR3 is 14 amino acids long. CDR3 residues: CANSLAARAEGYTF. The CDR3 DNA sequence: TGTGCCAACAGCTTAGCGGCTCGGGCAGAGGGCTACACCTTC.

This clonotype has more than one count but fewer than ten. The rearrangement links TRBV20-1 to TRBJ1-4; tentatively, D is TRBD1 (5 bases). Germline values: CDR1 DFQATT, CDR2 SNEGSKA (reference sequence). CDR3 size: 15 residues. Trimming removed 6 bases from V and 4 bases from J, with 18 bases in between. For the CDR3, the DNA is TGCAGTGCCCCAGGCGGGGCAGTCTATAATGAAAAACTGTTTTTT. Its translation is CSAPGGAVYNEKLFF.

This chain uses TRBV10-3 with TRBJ1-5; maybe TRBD1 (5 bases). Germline V gene lookup returns CDR1 ENHRY and CDR2 SYGVKD. The CDR3 extends over 13 amino acids. Trimming took 5 bases from V and 7 from J, leaving 12 bases between them. CDR3 protein: CAISQGTQQPQHF. The CDR3, as DNA: TGTGCCATCAGTCAGGGAACGCAGCAGCCCCAGCATTTT.

The chain is built from TRBV7-2 and TRBJ2-7; D might be TRBD1 or TRBD2, each matching 5 bases. V lost 5 bases, J lost 2 bases, and 16 bases lay in between. The CDR3 extends over 15 amino acids. Looked up from germline, CDR1 is SGHTA and CDR2 is FQGNSA. CDR3 residues: CASSLTRDGTYEQYF. The CDR3 region has the DNA TGTGCCAGCAGCCTAACCCGGGACGGCACCTACGAGCAGTACTTC.

The DNA of the CDR3 is TGTGCCAGCAGCCTTTACGGAGGACAGGGTGTAGATGGCTACACCTTC. Its protein is CASSLYGGQGVDGYTF. This chain connects TRBV3-1 to TRBJ1-2; TRBD1 agrees at 8 bases. CDR1 and CDR2 (germline): LGHDT, YNNKEL (reference sequence). This CDR3 has 16 residues. V gave up 4 bases and J gave up 6 bases; unmatched junction bases: 13. Combining the CDR3 with reference TRBV3-1 and TRBJ1-2 gives the whole variable domain DTAVSQTPKYLVTQMGNDKSIKCEQNLGHDTMYWYKQDSKKFLKIMFSYNNKELIINETVPNRFSPKSPDKAHLNLHINSLELGDSAVYFCASSLYGGQGVDGYTFGSGTRLTVV.